This T cell receptor beta chain appears in the sequencing data of a study of PD-L1 blockade in urothelial cancer. Study-wide context: Atezolizumab, begun by patients around 2014, was given at 1,200 mg intravenously every 3 weeks.

Time point given: peripheral blood 6 weeks after treatment start. This CDR3 contains 14 residues. Between the trimmed V and J ends, which lost 4 bases and 4 bases, there was a span of 16 bases. In germline, CDR1 is GTSNPN, CDR2 SVGIG (reference sequence). Here immunoSEQ multiplex PCR was the method, and the copy in TCRdb shows in-frame clones only, minus some. The sample yields about 120,000 clones, approximately 90% seen once. The chain employs TRBV30 and TRBJ1-1; D call uncertain. The source is a man aged 55 to 70 with urothelial cancer. The source material was PBMCs, sampled around atezolizumab (anti-PD-L1) treatment. This CDR3 is CAWTAGNWGTEAFF. The CDR3, as DNA: TGTGCCTGGACGGCGGGGAATTGGGGCACTGAAGCTTTCTTT.